This T cell receptor (beta chain) was observed in a study of patients and donors after allogeneic stem cell transplantation. The CDR3 runs to 16 residues. V was pared by 6 bases and J by 6 bases, with 13 bases of the junction left unmatched. Germline CDR1 MDHEN, CDR2 SYDVKM. TCRdb used MiXCR to reprocess the RT-PCR reads, holding one entry per CDR3 protein. The sample includes about 87,000 distinct CDR3 sequences, 5% of them seen just once. A few counts support this clonotype. This clonotype was sampled from a human donor who was either an allogeneic HSCT recipient or a stem cell or donor lymphocyte infusion donor (not recorded which). It is not recorded whose cells these are; they may come from a transplant donor. What was sequenced was blood, either unsorted or a sorted T cell fraction (not recorded which). This rearrangement joins TRBV28 to TRBJ2-3, with 9 bases identical to TRBD2. CDR3 bases: TGTGCCAGCAGGGGGGGGGTAGCGGGAGTTTTGGATACGCAGTATTTT. Its translation: CASRGGVAGVLDTQYF.